This paragraph covers one TCR beta chain sequence. These data come from a study of shared clonotypes between healthy human individuals. CDR1 and CDR2 (germline): SGHVS, FNYEAQ. V lost 5 bases and J 4 bases, leaving 14 bases between the germline ends. The CDR3 consists of 14 residues. Terminally differentiated effector memory CD45RA+ cells were left out of the naive CD8 fraction, which was CD45RO-negative and positively selected for CCR7. Here immunoSEQ multiplex PCR was the method, and the copy in TCRdb shows in-frame clones only, minus some. This table has around 2.1 million clones, 85% to 95% appearing once.

J is TRBJ1-2 and V is TRBV7-6; D is undetermined. The TCR was taken from a man aged 18-30 years in good health. Some clones in this sample may be carry-over from other donors' samples. The sample consisted of naive CD8+ T cells from PBMCs. In DNA form, the CDR3 reads TGTGCCAGCAGCCCAAGTGGCAGAATCTATGGCTACACCTTC. It is translated as CASSPSGRIYGYTF.